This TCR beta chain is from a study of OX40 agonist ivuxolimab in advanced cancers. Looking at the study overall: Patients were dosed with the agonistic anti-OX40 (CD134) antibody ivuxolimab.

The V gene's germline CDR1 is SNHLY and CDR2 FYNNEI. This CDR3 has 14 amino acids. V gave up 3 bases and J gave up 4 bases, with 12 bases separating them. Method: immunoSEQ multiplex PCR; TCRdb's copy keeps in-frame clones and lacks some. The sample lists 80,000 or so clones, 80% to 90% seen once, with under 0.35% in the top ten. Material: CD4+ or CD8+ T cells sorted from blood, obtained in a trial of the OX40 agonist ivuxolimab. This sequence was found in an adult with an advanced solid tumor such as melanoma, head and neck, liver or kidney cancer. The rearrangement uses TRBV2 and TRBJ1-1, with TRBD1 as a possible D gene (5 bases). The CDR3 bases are TGTGCCAGCAGTGACCAGGGAAGATTCACTGAAGCTTTCTTT. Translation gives CASSDQGRFTEAFF. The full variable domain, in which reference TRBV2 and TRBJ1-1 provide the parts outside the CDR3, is EPEVTQTPSHQVTQMGQEVILRCVPISNHLYFYWYRQILGQKVEFLVSFYNNEISEKSEIFDDQFSVERPDGSNFTLKIRSTKLEDSAMYFCASSDQGRFTEAFFGQGTRLTVV.